Detailed here is one T cell receptor (beta chain). The record originates from a study of T cells in tuberculosis. The CDR3 has 13 residues. Per the germline V gene, CDR1 is SGHVS and CDR2 is FQNEAQ. Unmatched junction bases numbered 9, after V lost 10 bases and J lost 5 bases. Study results and caveats: Low-affinity CD1B-GMM tetramer-binding T cells may have been missed.

Only in-frame clones appear in the TCRdb table, and some are missing; sequencing was by immunoSEQ multiplex PCR. The table records 80,000 to 90,000 clones, roughly 93% of them present only once. After thawing and overnight rest, PBMC were stained with GMM-loaded CD1B tetramer, viability dye and anti-CD3 for sorting. CD1B tetramers were loaded with Rhodococcus equi-derived C32 glucose monomycolate. Sequencing was done on a sample of CD1b-GMM tetramer-negative cells sorted from PBMCs. The chain carries TRBV7-8 and TRBJ2-5; 8 bases map to TRBD2. This clonotype originated in an adult woman with latent tuberculosis. This CDR3 is CAIMRGDSETQYF. The DNA of the CDR3 is TGTGCCATCATGCGGGGGGATTCCGAGACCCAGTACTTC.